Presented here are 3 T cell receptor beta chains from one specimen sequenced in a study of T cell repertoires in cytomegalovirus infection. Each CDR3 protein is one row after TCRdb ran MiXCR on the reads. The repertoire holds 650,000 to 850,000 distinct CDR3 sequences, with approximately 32% as singletons. Their specific antigens are unknown. The starting material was cultured CD8+ T cells from PBMCs, obtained from culture after CMV antigen stimulation. These receptors came from a human donor in good health (CMV status not recorded). Some clones in this sample may be carry-over from other donors' samples.

The V gene is TRBV5-6, the J gene TRBJ2-7; 9 bases fit TRBD1. Per germline, CDR1 SGHDT and CDR2 YYEEEE. After removal of 7 bases from V and 6 bases from J, the junction contained 11 bases not matched to a gene. This CDR3 comprises 14 residues. CDR3 sequence (DNA): TGTGCCAGCTCCGGGACAGGGTTTCCTCTCGAGCAGTACTTC. Protein product: CASSGTGFPLEQYF.

This clonotype has only a few counts. The chain carries TRBV25-1 and TRBJ2-1; D call uncertain. CDR1 MGHDK and CDR2 SYGVNS come from the germline V gene. V was pared by 1 base and J by 10 bases, with 2 bases between. The CDR3 runs 10 residues. The CDR3 DNA reads as TGTGCCAGCAGTGAATGGGAGCAGTTCTTC. Its translation: CASSEWEQFF.

This clonotype was detected a few times. The chain links TRBV28 to TRBJ2-4, with TRBD1 matching 9 bases. Germline lookup yields CDR1 MDHEN and CDR2 SYDVKM. V lost 5 bases and J lost 5; bases outside the gene matches: 4. This CDR3 is built from 14 residues. As DNA, the CDR3 is TGTGCCAGCAGTCGGAGGGACAGGGAAAACATTCAGTACTTC. This sequence encodes CASSRRDRENIQYF.